This TCR beta chain is from a study of blood T cell repertoires in COVID-19. Germline loops: CDR1 LGHDT, CDR2 YNNKEL (reference sequence). V lost 1 base and J 0 bases, leaving 13 bases between the germline ends. The CDR3 spans 17 residues. The assay was immunoSEQ multiplex PCR, and TCRdb's table has in-frame clones only and misses some. The repertoire has 100,000 to 150,000 clones, over 75% of them found once; the top ten carry 5% to 7.5%. V gene TRBV3-1 (or the pseudogene TRBV3-2) combines with J gene TRBJ2-1; the D is unclear. This clonotype was obtained from an elderly man with active or convalescent COVID-19. Sequencing was done on a sample of peripheral blood. The CDR3 DNA reads as TGTGCCAGCAGCCAAGTCTGGCGGCTAAGCTCCTACAATGAGCAGTTCTTC. This gives the protein CASSQVWRLSSYNEQFF.